This T cell receptor beta chain appears in the sequencing data of a study of monozygotic twins with inflammatory bowel disease. Study-level findings and limits: Concordant and discordant twins showed no difference in repertoire similarity, possibly from limited power.

Of note for this clonotype: Its antigen is unknown.

This CDR3 has 14 residues. Researchers generated cDNA in eight separate reactions per sample. Using the 5' RACE reads, TCRdb records one entry per CDR3 protein without DNA. Its clone listing holds about 380,000 distinct CDR3 sequences. The origin of this receptor is a human donor with ulcerative colitis or Crohn's disease, or a healthy co-twin of an affected twin (not recorded which). Sequencing was performed on blood. The J gene is TRBJ1-1, the V gene TRBV12-3 or TRBV12-4; TCRdb indicates TRBD1, and absent DNA this call remains unverified. The CDR3 sequence is CASSRDTANTEAFF.